A single sample is the source of the 32 T cell receptor beta chains below, sequenced in a study of shared clonotypes between healthy human individuals. Only in-frame clones appear in the TCRdb table, and some are missing; sequencing was by immunoSEQ multiplex PCR. The profile shows a few million clones, over 90% of them singletons. The material sequenced was naive CD4+ T cells from PBMCs. Subset noted: CD45RA+ positively selected. All receptors come from a man between 18 and 29 years old in good health. Some clones in this sample may be carry-over from other donors' samples.

This clone was counted once. Distinct nucleotide sequences in the sample also encode this CDR3. The chain employs TRBV28 and TRBJ1-4; 8 nucleotides align to TRBD1. This CDR3 has 15 amino acids. Germline CDR1 is MDHEN and CDR2 is SYDVKM. V was clipped by 4 bases and J by 5 bases; unmatched bases: 6. The CDR3 here is CASSSRQGLNEKLFF. The CDR3 region has the DNA TGTGCCAGCAGTTCAAGACAGGGGTTAAATGAAAAACTGTTTTTT.

The chain uses TRBV6-5 and TRBJ1-5; D gene uncertain. V dropped 2 bases and J dropped 7 bases, with 9 bases sitting between them. The CDR3 runs 13 residues. CDR1 and CDR2 (germline): MNHEY, SVGAGI. As DNA, the CDR3 is TGTGCCAGCAGTTACGGTAGATCGCAGCCCCAGCATTTT. It is translated as CASSYGRSQPQHF.

The rearrangement joins TRBV7-2 to TRBJ1-5; no clear D gene. Germline CDR1 SGHTA, CDR2 FQGNSA. V was clipped by 1 base and J by 6 bases, with 7 bases between them. The CDR3 consists of 13 residues. CDR3 in DNA: TGTGCCAGCAGCTTAGAGAGAGTTCAGCCCCAGCATTTT. Translated: CASSLERVQPQHF.

This chain connects TRBV21-1 to TRBJ2-7; TRBD1 is taken as the D call from the table, unchecked against the DNA. TRBV21-1 is labeled a pseudogene. The CDR3 runs 16 residues. CDR3 amino acids: CASSKDYGGASYEQYF. The CDR3 bases are TGTGCCAGCAGCAAAGACTACGGTGGGGCGTCCTACGAGCAGTACTTC.

This chain connects TRBV29-1 to TRBJ1-1; D gene uncertain. This CDR3 is 12 amino acids long. The V end lost 4 bases, the J end lost 4 bases, and 10 bases lay between the germline ends. Germline lookup yields CDR1 SQVTM and CDR2 ANQGSEA. The CDR3 spells CSVAGSRTEAFF. DNA of the CDR3: TGCAGCGTTGCGGGATCACGCACTGAAGCTTTCTTT.

This clone was recorded only once. CDR3 coding DNA: TGTGCCAGCAGTTACTCCAGAGAAGGCTACACCTTC. It yields the protein CASSYSREGYTF. The chain is built from TRBV6-5 and TRBJ1-2; D unclear. From germline, CDR1 is MNHEY and CDR2 SVGAGI. V was pared by 0 bases and J by 8 bases, with 7 bases between. The CDR3 runs 12 residues.

The V call is TRBV2, the J call TRBJ2-1, with TRBD2 matching over 10 bases. Germline values: CDR1 SNHLY, CDR2 FYNNEI. This CDR3 is built from 14 residues. Unmatched junction bases numbered 5, after V lost 4 bases and J lost 8 bases. As DNA, the CDR3 is TGTGCCAGCAGTGTTTTCCTAGCGGGAGATGAGCAGTTCTTC. It encodes CASSVFLAGDEQFF.

The count of this clone is one. The chain couples TRBV27 to TRBJ1-2; 7 bases align to TRBD1. The CDR3 is made up of 17 amino acids. CDR1 is MNHEY, CDR2 SMNVEV, per germline (reference sequence). J was trimmed by 8 bases and V by 0 bases; bases with no gene match: 15. The CDR3 spells CASSLSGLQGSSTGYTF. In DNA form, the CDR3 reads TGTGCCAGCAGTTTATCGGGACTACAGGGGAGTAGTACGGGCTACACCTTC.

The chain recombines TRBV5-4 with TRBJ2-7; D gene unclear. Germline-derived CDR1 and CDR2 are SGHNT and YYREEE (reference sequence). This CDR3 contains 16 residues. V was cut by 0 bases and J by 4 bases, with 17 bases left in between. The CDR3 region is CASSLDGHRTGYEQYF. Here the CDR3 DNA reads TGTGCCAGCAGCTTGGACGGCCACCGAACCGGGTACGAGCAGTACTTC.

This clone came up a few times. The V call is TRBV30, the J call TRBJ1-5, with a weak D call TRBD1 (5 bases). CDR1 and CDR2 (germline): GTSNPN, SVGIG (reference sequence). Trimming stripped 2 bases from V and 5 bases from J, with 10 bases between. This CDR3 comprises 13 residues. The CDR3 region has the DNA TGTGCCTGGAGTCAACAGGCCTATCAGCCCCAGCATTTT. Its protein is CAWSQQAYQPQHF.

This chain joins TRBV28 and TRBJ1-1; TRBD1 is a possible D gene (5 bases). The V and J ends lost 10 bases and 4 bases respectively, with 22 bases between them. The CDR3 is made up of 15 amino acids. Germline V gene data show CDR1 as MDHEN and CDR2 as SYDVKM. The CDR3 loop reads CAIQTPGGGGTEAFF. The DNA for the CDR3 is TGTGCCATCCAAACTCCCGGGGGGGGTGGCACTGAAGCTTTCTTT.

V gene TRBV6-1 combines with J gene TRBJ1-4, with D tentatively TRBD1 (6 bases). The CDR3 covers 13 residues. The germline V and J ends were trimmed by 6 bases and 8 bases, with 13 bases remaining between them. CDR1 and CDR2 from the germline V gene are MNHNS and SASEGT. This chain's CDR3 is CASRGAGYEKLFF. The CDR3 coding sequence is TGTGCCAGCAGGGGGGCAGGGTACGAAAAACTGTTTTTT.

Regarding this clone: This CDR3 is also generated by other DNA sequences in the sample. This chain joins TRBV6-1 and TRBJ2-7, with D uncertain. The germline V gene has CDR1 MNHNS and CDR2 SASEGT. The CDR3 is 13 residues long. V lost 0 bases and J 2 bases, leaving 5 bases between the germline ends. Here the CDR3 reads CASSEADPYEQYF. CDR3 in DNA: TGTGCCAGCAGTGAAGCAGACCCCTACGAGCAGTACTTC.

The chain recombines TRBV6-5 with TRBJ2-7; 9 bases map to TRBD1. The CDR3 is 14 amino acids. Germline V gene data show CDR1 as MNHEY and CDR2 as SVGAGI. V shed 5 bases and J 4 bases; nucleotides not matched to a gene: 6. This CDR3 reads CASSTRDRVYEQYF. DNA of the CDR3: TGTGCCAGCAGTACCCGGGACAGGGTTTACGAGCAGTACTTC.

This chain uses TRBV10-3 with TRBJ1-4, with 8 nucleotides matching TRBD1. Per the germline V gene, CDR1 is ENHRY and CDR2 is SYGVKD. The CDR3 is made up of 14 amino acids. The V and J ends lost 7 bases and 6 bases, in that order; junction bases with no gene match: 7. The CDR3 DNA is TGTGCCATCAAGGGTACAGGGGGGGATGAAAAACTGTTTTTT. This sequence encodes CAIKGTGGDEKLFF.

This clone appeared a single time. The CDR3 here is CASSAHLAGGLYEQYF. The CDR3 DNA is TGTGCCAGCAGTGCACATCTAGCGGGAGGTCTATACGAGCAGTACTTC. J is TRBJ2-7 and V is TRBV28, with 11 bases matching TRBD2. The CDR3 loop spans 16 amino acids. V gave up 5 bases and J gave up 4 bases; unmatched junction bases: 10. Per the germline V gene, CDR1 is MDHEN and CDR2 is SYDVKM.

CDR3 in DNA: TGTGCCAGCAGCAAGGGACTAGCGGGAGGGGGAGAGACCCAGTACTTC. Translation gives CASSKGLAGGGETQYF. The J gene is TRBJ2-5, the V gene TRBV7-3, with 16 bases lining up with TRBD2. Per germline, CDR1 SGHTA and CDR2 FQGTGA. J gave up 4 bases and V 5 bases, and 4 bases lay outside the gene matches. This CDR3 has 16 amino acids.

The chain recombines TRBV28 with TRBJ2-1; 8 nucleotides match TRBD2. CDR1 and CDR2 (germline): MDHEN, SYDVKM. This CDR3 comprises 15 residues. V lost 8 bases to trimming and J lost 6 bases; unmatched junction nucleotides: 12. The CDR3 sequence: CASETSGSTSNEQFF. The CDR3, as DNA: TGTGCCAGCGAGACGAGCGGGAGTACTAGCAATGAGCAGTTCTTC.

The CDR3, as DNA: TGTGCCAGCAGCATCCGAGGCCCTCAGCGGGAATCCTACGAGCAGTACTTC. Translated, it gives CASSIRGPQRESYEQYF. J is TRBJ2-7 and V is TRBV14; 7 bases align to TRBD2. Looked up from germline, CDR1 is SGHDN and CDR2 is FVKESK. V gave up 5 bases and J gave up 1 base; unmatched junction bases: 14. The CDR3 length is 17 residues.

The genes are TRBV6-5 and TRBJ2-7; TRBD1 matches at 7 bases. This CDR3 region has 14 residues. Germline CDR1 MNHEY, CDR2 SVGAGI. Trimming at V came to 5 bases and at J to 11 bases, leaving 15 bases not matched to a gene. CDR3 in amino acids: CASSDPSGTASEYF. CDR3 nucleotides: TGTGCCAGCAGTGACCCCTCCGGGACAGCCTCAGAGTACTTC.

With respect to this clone: Compared with germline, one end of the junction differs, possibly owing to a read error. The chain employs TRBV7-9 and TRBJ1-2, with D uncertain. Germline assignment: CDR1 SEHNR and CDR2 FQNEAQ (reference sequence). The CDR3 extends over 17 amino acids. The CDR3 DNA reads TGTGCCAGCAGCTTGGAGGACGTCCTCACCTCTAACTATGGCTGCACCTTC. Protein product: CASSLEDVLTSNYGCTF.

V usage is TRBV7-2 and J usage is TRBJ2-1; the D call may be TRBD1 or TRBD2 (6 bases each). The CDR3 consists of 12 residues. Germline V gene lookup returns CDR1 SGHTA and CDR2 FQGNSA. The V end lost 5 bases, the J end lost 10 bases, and 12 bases lay between the germline ends. In DNA form, the CDR3 reads TGTGCCAGCAGCCAACAGGGACTCGAGCAGTTCTTC. Translated, it gives CASSQQGLEQFF. Complete variable domain (other parts from reference TRBV7-2 and TRBJ2-1): GAGVSQSPSNKVTEKGKDVELRCDPISGHTALYWYRQSLGQGLEFLIYFQGNSAPDKSGLPSDRFSAERTGGSVSTLTIQRTQQEDSAVYLCASSQQGLEQFFGPGTRLTVL.

The J gene is TRBJ2-3, the V gene TRBV11-2; 10 bases are a match to TRBD1. Looked up from germline, CDR1 is SGHAT and CDR2 is FQNNGV. With V trimmed by 5 bases and J by 4 bases, 3 bases remained unmatched. This CDR3 comprises 14 residues. The CDR3 region is CASSRDRGADTQYF. Written as DNA, the CDR3 is TGTGCCAGCAGCCGGGACAGGGGCGCAGATACGCAGTATTTT.

The J gene is TRBJ2-2, the V gene TRBV5-6; 7 nucleotides match TRBD1. CDR1 is SGHDT and CDR2 is YYEEEE in the germline V gene. Trimming removed 4 bases from V and 5 bases from J; junction bases left unmatched: 14. The CDR3 spans 17 residues. The CDR3 sequence is CASSAKDRARRTGELFF. Here the CDR3 DNA reads TGTGCCAGCAGCGCCAAAGACAGGGCAAGAAGGACCGGGGAGCTGTTTTTT. The variable domain in full, with the rest retrieved from reference TRBV5-6 and TRBJ2-2, is DAGVTQSPTHLIKTRGQQVTLRCSPKSGHDTVSWYQQALGQGPQFIFQYYEEEERQRGNFPDRFSGHQFPNYSSELNVNALLLGDSALYLCASSAKDRARRTGELFFGEGSRLTVL.

In the case of this clone: Other nucleotide sequences in the sample specify the same CDR3. The J gene is TRBJ2-2, the V gene TRBV7-9; no reliable D call. The germline CDR1 and CDR2 sequences are SEHNR and FQNEAQ (reference sequence). The CDR3 extends over 13 amino acids. V lost 3 bases and J 2 bases, leaving 4 bases between the germline ends. Here the CDR3 reads CASSFLNTGELFF. CDR3 coding DNA: TGTGCCAGCAGCTTCCTCAACACCGGGGAGCTGTTTTTT. The variable domain in full, completed from reference TRBV7-9 and TRBJ2-2, reads DTGVSQNPRHKITKRGQNVTFRCDPISEHNRLYWYRQTLGQGPEFLTYFQNEAQLEKSRLLSDRFSAERPKGSFSTLEIQRTEQGDSAMYLCASSFLNTGELFFGEGSRLTVL.

Points on this clone: At the DNA level, this CDR3 is encoded by other sequences in the same sample as well. CDR3 in amino acids: CASSLTGDTEAFF. In nucleotides, the CDR3 is TGCGCCAGCAGCCTGACAGGGGACACTGAAGCTTTCTTT. The chain recombines TRBV5-1 with TRBJ1-1; 8 bases are shared with TRBD1. The CDR3 runs 13 residues. Germline V gene sequence: CDR1 SGHRS, CDR2 YFSETQ. Losses at the gene ends were 4 bases for V and 3 bases for J; bases not matched to a gene: 2.

The chain uses TRBV18 and TRBJ2-1; tentatively, D is TRBD2 (5 bases). Trimming took off 1 base at V and 8 bases at J, with 9 bases between the two ends. Germline CDR1 KGHSH, CDR2 LQKENI. The length of the CDR3 is 13 residues. CDR3 sequence: CASSPLRGDEQFF. The CDR3 bases are TGTGCCAGCTCACCACTCCGGGGTGATGAGCAGTTCTTC.

The J gene is TRBJ1-1, the V gene TRBV11-2, with unresolved D. CDR1 and CDR2 from the germline V gene are SGHAT and FQNNGV. V lost 0 bases, J lost 3 bases, and 8 bases lay in between. There are 14 residues in the CDR3. The DNA for the CDR3 is TGTGCCAGCAGCTTAGAGGTAGCAGACACTGAAGCTTTCTTT. Its protein is CASSLEVADTEAFF.

There are a few counts of this clone. The chain combines TRBV6-5 with TRBJ1-1, with no clear D. V lost 7 bases, J lost 0 bases, and 15 bases lay in between. This CDR3 spans 15 amino acids. Germline CDR1 MNHEY, CDR2 SVGAGI. CDR3 nucleotides: TGTGCCAGCACCCCCGTGGGATCTATGAACACTGAAGCTTTCTTT. This gives the protein CASTPVGSMNTEAFF.

The CDR3 DNA sequence: TGTGCCAGCAGCTTAAGGGCTATTGGCGGGGATGACAATGAGCAGTTCTTC. Translated, it gives CASSLRAIGGDDNEQFF. The chain combines TRBV7-3 with TRBJ2-1; TRBD2 might be the D (6 bases). The CDR3 totals 17 residues. Trimming took off 1 base at V and 5 bases at J, with 18 bases between the two ends. CDR1 and CDR2 (germline): SGHTA, FQGTGA.

The J gene is TRBJ2-3, the V gene TRBV5-1; 8 nucleotides align to TRBD2. After removal of 5 bases from V and 4 bases from J, the junction contained 6 bases not matched to a gene. The germline CDR1 and CDR2 sequences are SGHRS and YFSETQ. This CDR3 has 14 residues. The CDR3, as DNA: TGCGCCAGCAGGGTGCGGGAGGTCCCAGATACGCAGTATTTT. Translating gives CASRVREVPDTQYF.

V and J are TRBV5-1 and TRBJ2-7; D not resolved. CDR1 and CDR2 from the germline V gene are SGHRS and YFSETQ. The CDR3 covers 14 residues. V lost 4 bases to trimming and J lost 1 base, with 12 bases between them. CDR3 bases: TGCGCCAGCAGCCAGGTTTCCGGTTCCTACGAGCAGTACTTC. Residues: CASSQVSGSYEQYF.